Following are 11 T cell receptor beta chains from one sample sequenced in a study of blood T cell repertoires in COVID-19. Profiled with immunoSEQ multiplex PCR; TCRdb holds only in-frame clones, not every one. The repertoire holds fewer than 350,000 clones, 75% to 95% seen once, with roughly 7% in the top ten. The sample consisted of peripheral blood. These receptors all come from a woman in her twenties or thirties with COVID-19, enrolled during active disease.

This clone was recorded once. The rearrangement joins TRBV27 to TRBJ2-7, with 9 bases aligning to TRBD1. The CDR3 contains 16 residues. CDR1 and CDR2 from the germline V gene are MNHEY and SMNVEV (reference sequence). After removal of 6 bases from V and 1 base from J, the junction contained 10 bases not matched to a gene. CDR3 region: CASSRLPGQGSYEQYF. The CDR3 region has the DNA TGTGCCAGCAGCAGATTACCGGGACAGGGATCCTACGAGCAGTACTTC.

The genes are TRBV7-2 and TRBJ2-1, with 7 bases matching TRBD1. The V and J ends lost 5 bases and 4 bases, in that order; junction bases with no gene match: 2. Germline assignment: CDR1 SGHTA and CDR2 FQGNSA. The CDR3 is 13 residues long. CDR3 bases: TGTGCCAGCAGCATGACAGGGTACAATGAGCAGTTCTTC. Its translation: CASSMTGYNEQFF.

V and J are TRBV11-2 and TRBJ2-3; 8 bases line up with TRBD1. Trimming at V came to 5 bases and at J to 2 bases, leaving 9 bases not matched to a gene. Germline V lookup: CDR1 SGHAT, CDR2 FQNNGV. The CDR3 contains 16 residues. The CDR3 reads CASSTDRGWDTDTQYF. CDR3 DNA sequence: TGTGCCAGCAGCACAGACAGGGGATGGGACACAGATACGCAGTATTTT.

This CDR3 reads CAWSGPRTGLSYEQYF. The CDR3 region has the DNA TGTGCCTGGAGTGGGCCTAGGACAGGCCTCTCCTACGAGCAGTACTTC. The rearrangement links TRBV30 to TRBJ2-7; 7 bases are a match to TRBD1. The CDR3 covers 16 residues. The V and J ends lost 1 base and 0 bases, in that order; junction bases with no gene match: 9. The germline gives CDR1 GTSNPN, CDR2 SVGIG (reference sequence).

The CDR3 region is CATSDLIWGPGEKLFF. The DNA for the CDR3 is TGTGCCACCAGTGATTTAATTTGGGGGCCTGGAGAAAAACTGTTTTTT. The chain links TRBV24-1 to TRBJ1-4, with D possibly being TRBD1 (6 bases). The CDR3 totals 16 residues. Germline V gene data show CDR1 as KGHDR and CDR2 as SFDVKD. V shed 1 base and J shed 8 bases, with 16 bases lying between them.

The genes are TRBV9 and TRBJ2-2, with 12 positions matching TRBD1. Per the germline V gene, CDR1 is SGDLS and CDR2 is YYNGEE. V lost 5 bases and J lost 4; bases outside the gene matches: 3. This CDR3 spans 15 amino acids. The CDR3, as DNA: TGTGCCAGCAGTGGGACAGGGGGCCTCACCGGGGAGCTGTTTTTT. Amino acids: CASSGTGGLTGELFF.

The V and J genes are TRBV5-4 and TRBJ1-6; no clear D gene. The germline CDR1 and CDR2 sequences are SGHNT and YYREEE (reference sequence). The CDR3 runs 15 residues. V was trimmed by 4 bases and J by 9 bases, leaving 17 bases between them. In DNA, the CDR3 is TGTGCCAGCAGCCTTTTTGACCCATCGGGTTCACCCCTCCACTTT. Encoded protein: CASSLFDPSGSPLHF.

The V call is TRBV19, the J call TRBJ2-7; 8 bases are shared with TRBD2. There are 15 residues in the CDR3. The V and J ends lost 6 bases and 0 bases, in that order; junction bases with no gene match: 7. Germline V gene sequence: CDR1 LNHDA, CDR2 SQIVND (reference sequence). The CDR3 spells CASSPGGRDSYEQYF. In DNA, the CDR3 is TGTGCCAGTAGCCCGGGAGGGCGGGACTCCTACGAGCAGTACTTC.

This chain connects TRBV9 to TRBJ2-3; 9 nucleotides align to TRBD1. V shed 0 bases, J shed 5 bases, and the junction held 10 bases outside the gene matches. Germline V gene sequence: CDR1 SGDLS, CDR2 YYNGEE. This CDR3 is 17 amino acids long. The CDR3 spells CASSVAGNMDRGDTQYF. CDR3 bases: TGTGCCAGCAGCGTAGCTGGGAACATGGACAGGGGAGATACGCAGTATTTT.

The rearrangement joins TRBV27 to TRBJ2-3; D perhaps matches TRBD2 (5 bases). Germline CDR1 MNHEY, CDR2 SMNVEV (reference sequence). The CDR3 totals 14 residues. With 3 bases removed from V and 1 base from J, the gap between germline ends came to 8 bases. In DNA, the CDR3 is TGTGCCAGCAGTTTTGTGGGAGGCACAGATACGCAGTATTTT. It is translated as CASSFVGGTDTQYF.

This clone was recorded once. The chain links TRBV27 to TRBJ1-2; 11 bases align to TRBD1. Trimming cost V 4 bases and J 8 bases; bases outside gene matches: 12. This CDR3 is 16 amino acids long. In germline, CDR1 is MNHEY, CDR2 SMNVEV (reference sequence). The CDR3: CASSSLRTGGAGGYTF. The CDR3 coding sequence is TGTGCCAGCAGTTCACTACGGACAGGGGGCGCGGGGGGCTACACCTTC.